The clone carrying this T cell receptor beta chain has only a few counts. Per the authors' pipeline: Counts of nucleated cells, estimated from reference gene primer amplification, were obtained. Here immunoSEQ multiplex PCR was the method, and the copy in TCRdb shows in-frame clones only, minus some. V and J calls and clone size are those listed in that table; D and trimming were worked out from the DNA. The repertoire holds 100,000 to 150,000 clones, with roughly 90% as singletons. The data originate from a study of blood T cell repertoires in COVID-19. Overall study: PBMCs, B-cell-depleted T cells, or T cells provided the cDNA or gDNA that made up the material.

J gave up 4 bases and V 5 bases, and 11 bases lay outside the gene matches. The CDR3 runs 15 residues. The germline gives CDR1 LGHDT, CDR2 YNNKEL (reference sequence). V gene TRBV3-1 (or the pseudogene TRBV3-2) combines with J gene TRBJ2-7; 7 bases line up with TRBD1. The sample comprised peripheral blood. The sequence derives from a woman aged 80 or over with acute or convalescent COVID-19. CDR3 DNA sequence: TGTGCCAGCAGCTACCCCGGGACAGCAAAATACGAGCAGTACTTC. Translation: CASSYPGTAKYEQYF.